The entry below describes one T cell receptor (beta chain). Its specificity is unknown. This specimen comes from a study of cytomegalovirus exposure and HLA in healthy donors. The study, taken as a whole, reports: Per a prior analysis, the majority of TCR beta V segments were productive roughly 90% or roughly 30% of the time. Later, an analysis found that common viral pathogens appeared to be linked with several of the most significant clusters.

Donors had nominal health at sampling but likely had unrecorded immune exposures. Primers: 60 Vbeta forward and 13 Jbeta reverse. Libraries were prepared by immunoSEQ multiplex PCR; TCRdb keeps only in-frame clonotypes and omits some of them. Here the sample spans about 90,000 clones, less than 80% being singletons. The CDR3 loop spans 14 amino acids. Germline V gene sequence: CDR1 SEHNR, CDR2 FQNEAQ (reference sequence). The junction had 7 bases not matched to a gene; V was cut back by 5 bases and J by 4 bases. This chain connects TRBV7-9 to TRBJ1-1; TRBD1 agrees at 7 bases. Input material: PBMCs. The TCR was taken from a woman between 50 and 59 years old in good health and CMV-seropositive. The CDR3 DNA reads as TGTGCCAGCAGCCCTAACCCAGGGGGCACTGAAGCTTTCTTT. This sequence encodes CASSPNPGGTEAFF.